This entry features one T cell receptor beta chain sequence. Its cognate antigen has yet to be identified. Base qualities were left out, and no much larger clone turns up one base away. Reading from cysteine to phenylalanine, the CDR3 counts 16 amino acids. Kept here is only the CDR3 DNA, which spans 48 bases and is read in frame from base 1. According to the germline V gene (reference sequence), CDR1 reads SGHNT and CDR2 reads YYREEE. Trimming costs V 4 bases and J 0 bases, and their ends lie 16 bases apart. The sample originates from a study of vaccination effects on CD4 cells after COVID-19 (dated by TCRdb to 2021 to 2024). The study in broad terms: To identify antigen-specific CD4+ T cell clonotypes by their expansion, the ViraFEST assay first stimulated PBMC with viral peptide pools and then applied TCR sequencing. A total of ten to eleven COVID-19 convalescent patients and a few SARS-CoV-2-naive healthy vaccine recipients were included in the full study. SARS-CoV-2 spike-specific CD4+ TCR repertoires were compared before and after mRNA vaccination in COVID-19 convalescent patients and in infection-naive vaccine recipients. The Oncomine TCR Beta short-read assay on an Illumina iSeq 100 was used to sequence cultures from other donors in the study. Each well held 2 million to 2.5 million PBMC cultured in IMDM containing approximately 5.3% human AB serum, roughly 10 IU/ml IL-2 and gentamicin, along with roughly 10 ug/ml peptides. Participants received two doses of either the BNT162b2 or the mRNA-1273 mRNA SARS-CoV-2 vaccine. Overall study results and their limits: Among healthy vaccine recipients, nearly all vaccine-induced clones were SARS-CoV-2 mono-reactive, and just 1 of 255 was cross-reactive with common cold coronaviruses. Both infection-induced and vaccine-induced clones contracted markedly at late post-vaccination timepoints, which is consistent with waning T cell responses. The study was limited by a small number of convalescent patients and lacked early post-infection timepoints.

After less than 13 days of culture, CD4+ T cells were isolated with the EasySep CD4+ T cell isolation kit. The absence of prior SARS-CoV-2 infection in healthy vaccine recipients was confirmed by negative nucleocapsid antibodies before and after vaccination. Half of the culture medium was replaced with fresh IL-2-containing medium on days 3 and 7. Unless otherwise noted, each peptide stimulation condition was cultured in triplicate wells. Using Ficoll-Paque Plus gradient centrifugation, PBMC were separated from whole blood and then either used fresh or cryopreserved at -140C. The QIAamp micro DNA kit was used to extract genomic DNA from the cultured CD4+ T cells. The library was obtained by the immunoSEQ multiplex PCR assay. DNA from the cultured, isolated CD4+ T cells was subjected to TCR beta CDR3 sequencing. Processing in the source paper ran as follows. Non-productive TCR sequences were removed, reads were trimmed to the CDR3 region, and CDR3s of at least 7 amino acids were retained. The MANAFEST web app was used to identify antigen-specific clonotypes by comparing expansion in peptide wells with expansion in reference cultures. To count as positive, a clone had to show expansion at FDR<0.05 compared with the reference and with all other wells, an odds ratio above 5, and a frequency above 0.1% in two replicate wells. A clonotype was called cross-reactive if it was significantly expanded both in SARS-CoV-2 spike wells and in at least one common cold coronavirus spike condition. Using the stringdist R package, CDR3 similarity was measured by Levenshtein distance, and unrooted trees were constructed with ape in R 3.6.1. Here the immuneACCESS table is served through TCRdb, limited to in-frame sequences with V and J called. Missing clones are a known gap in these copies; in checked studies unresolved V genes cover under half, and the rest lacks a known reason. That table supplies the V and J calls and clone size; D and trimming were determined from the DNA. The sample contains about 35,000 clones, approximately 67% of them found a single time. The ten most abundant clones make up 4% to 4.5% of the sample.

This chain is built from TRBV5-4 and TRBJ1-1, with no confident D gene call. The sequences come from CD4+ T cells from PBMCs cultured without peptide, collected before COVID-19 vaccination. The receptor's source is a human donor who received a COVID-19 vaccine. The DNA sequence follows: TGTGCCAGCAGCCTCTACCAATGGAGAATGAACACTGAAGCTTTCTTT. Its protein product is CASSLYQWRMNTEAFF.